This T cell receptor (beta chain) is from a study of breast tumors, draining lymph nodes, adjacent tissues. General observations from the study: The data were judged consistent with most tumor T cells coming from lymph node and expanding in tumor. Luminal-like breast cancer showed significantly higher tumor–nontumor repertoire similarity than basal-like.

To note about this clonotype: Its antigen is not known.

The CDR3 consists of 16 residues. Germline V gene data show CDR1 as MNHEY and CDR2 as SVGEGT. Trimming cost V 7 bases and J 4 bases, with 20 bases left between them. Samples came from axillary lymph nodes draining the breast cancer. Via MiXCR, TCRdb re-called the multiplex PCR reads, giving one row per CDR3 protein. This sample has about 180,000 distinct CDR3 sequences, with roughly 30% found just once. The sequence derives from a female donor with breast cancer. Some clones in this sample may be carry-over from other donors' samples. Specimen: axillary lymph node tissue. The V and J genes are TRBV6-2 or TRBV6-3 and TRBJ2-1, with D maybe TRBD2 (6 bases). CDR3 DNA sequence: TGTGCCAGCACCCCCCCAGGGCTAGCGACATACAATGAGCAGTTCTTC. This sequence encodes CASTPPGLATYNEQFF.